A single sample gave rise to the 30 T cell receptor beta chains below, sequenced in a study of shared clonotypes between healthy human individuals. Positively selected for CCR7, the CD45RO-negative cells used as naive CD8 cells excluded terminally differentiated effector memory CD45RA+ cells. The protocol was immunoSEQ multiplex PCR, while the TCRdb copy is restricted to in-frame clones and leaves out a portion. The sample has about 820,000 clones; almost 95% are singletons. Sequenced input: naive CD8+ T cells sorted from blood. The receptor set was obtained from a man aged 25 to 40 in good health.

The genes are TRBV5-6 and TRBJ2-1; the D is unclear. V lost 7 bases and J 0 bases, leaving 11 bases between the germline ends. From germline, CDR1 is SGHDT and CDR2 YYEEEE. This CDR3 has 14 amino acids. The DNA of the CDR3 is TGTGCCAGCGGCTCGGCTAGCTCCTACAATGAGCAGTTCTTC. It encodes CASGSASSYNEQFF.

V and J are TRBV7-9 and TRBJ2-7; D remains unclear. Between the trimmed V and J ends, which lost 5 bases and 0 bases, there was a span of 20 bases. Germline CDR1 reads SEHNR; CDR2 reads FQNEAQ (reference sequence). CDR3 length: 17 residues. CDR3 DNA: TGTGCCAGCAGCGATGATGAGAGGACGGGTAGCTCCTACGAGCAGTACTTC. Translation: CASSDDERTGSSYEQYF.

CDR3 in amino acids: CVGLAGEFNEQYF. The DNA for the CDR3 is TGTGTCGGTCTAGCGGGAGAGTTCAACGAGCAGTACTTC. This sequence joins TRBV7-9 and TRBJ2-7, with 10 bases aligning to TRBD2. The CDR3 has 13 residues. Germline-derived CDR1 and CDR2 are SEHNR and FQNEAQ (reference sequence). Full variable domain (outside the CDR3, taken from reference TRBV7-9 and TRBJ2-7): DTGVSQNPRHKITKRGQNVTFRCDPISEHNRLYWYRQTLGQGPEFLTYFQNEAQLEKSRLLSDRFSAERPKGSFSTLEIQRTEQGDSAMYLCVGLAGEFNEQYFGPGTRLTVT.

The J gene is TRBJ2-3, the V gene TRBV13; TRBD2 is a possible D gene (6 bases). With 4 bases removed from V and 6 bases from J, the gap between germline ends came to 8 bases. Germline V gene lookup returns CDR1 PRHDT and CDR2 FYEKMQ (reference sequence). This CDR3 region has 12 residues. The CDR3 protein is CASSSGGDTQYF. For the CDR3, the DNA is TGTGCCAGCAGCTCTGGGGGGGATACGCAGTATTTT.

The rearrangement links TRBV18 to TRBJ2-1, with 8 bases that match TRBD2. Losses at the gene ends were 6 bases for V and 5 bases for J; bases not matched to a gene: 12. The germline gives CDR1 KGHSH, CDR2 LQKENI. The CDR3 has 16 residues. CDR3 protein: CASSTTSATLNNEQFF. CDR3 sequence (DNA): TGTGCCAGCTCTACGACTAGCGCTACCCTTAACAATGAGCAGTTCTTC.

This chain uses TRBV4-1 with TRBJ2-1, with a tentative D call TRBD2 (6 bases). Germline values: CDR1 MGHRA, CDR2 YSYEKL. Trimming took off 4 bases at V and 0 bases at J, with 19 bases between the two ends. The CDR3 contains 18 residues. The CDR3 sequence is CASSPRSSGPSSYNEQFF. DNA of the CDR3: TGCGCCAGCAGCCCACGGAGTAGCGGCCCTAGCTCCTACAATGAGCAGTTCTTC.

The chain has TRBV7-3 and TRBJ2-1; 11 nucleotides line up with TRBD2. Germline CDR1 and CDR2: SGHTA and FQGTGA. Trimming cost V 4 bases and J 1 base; bases outside gene matches: 6. The CDR3 has 17 amino acids. This CDR3 is CASSSSVAGGSYNEQFF. CDR3 DNA: TGTGCCAGCAGCTCCTCCGTAGCGGGAGGGTCCTACAATGAGCAGTTCTTC.

The chain employs TRBV12-5 and TRBJ2-3, with D unresolved. The CDR3 totals 12 residues. V was trimmed by 6 bases and J by 4 bases, leaving 8 bases between them. The germline CDR1 and CDR2 sequences are LGHNT and FRNRAP. In DNA, the CDR3 is TGTGCTAGTGGCCAGACCCCAGATACGCAGTATTTT. This gives the protein CASGQTPDTQYF.

This clone has a single count. J is TRBJ2-5 and V is TRBV2, with D uncertain. V was pared by 7 bases and J by 1 base, with 13 bases between. The germline gives CDR1 SNHLY, CDR2 FYNNEI. The CDR3 extends over 14 amino acids. The CDR3 DNA is TGTGCCAGCAAGTTTTTGCAGGCCCAAGAGACCCAGTACTTC. Residues: CASKFLQAQETQYF.

V and J are TRBV11-1 and TRBJ1-2, with 7 nucleotides matching TRBD1. Germline trimming cut 5 bases from V and 4 bases from J; bases unmatched to any gene: 4. Germline V gives CDR1 SGHAT, CDR2 FQDESV (reference sequence). The CDR3 has 13 residues. Here the CDR3 reads CASSPTGTYGYTF. In nucleotides, the CDR3 is TGTGCCAGCAGCCCGACAGGGACCTATGGCTACACCTTC. Drawing the rest from reference TRBV11-1 and TRBJ1-2, the complete variable domain is EAEVAQSPRYKITEKSQAVAFWCDPISGHATLYWYRQILGQGPELLVQFQDESVVDDSQLPKDRFSAERLKGVDSTLKIQPAELGDSAMYLCASSPTGTYGYTFGSGTRLTVV.

V usage is TRBV27 and J usage is TRBJ1-2, with 7 bases matching TRBD1. The V and J ends lost 5 bases and 6 bases, in that order; junction bases with no gene match: 9. The CDR3 has 14 amino acids. The germline V gene has CDR1 MNHEY and CDR2 SMNVEV (reference sequence). The CDR3 DNA follows: TGTGCCAGCAGTCCCCCCGACAGGGTACATGGCTACACCTTC. This sequence encodes CASSPPDRVHGYTF.

The chain is built from TRBV10-2 and TRBJ1-1; D possibly corresponds to TRBD1 (5 bases). V lost 3 bases to trimming and J lost 5 bases, with 16 bases between them. The V gene's germline CDR1 is WSHSY and CDR2 SAAADI. The CDR3 sequence is 15 residues long. CDR3 bases: TGCGCCAGCAGTGACGGGGGGGGAGGGAGAACTGAAGCTTTCTTT. Amino acids: CASSDGGGGRTEAFF.

The V gene is TRBV4-2, the J gene TRBJ2-7, with a possible D match to TRBD1 (5 bases). The germline V gene has CDR1 LGHNA and CDR2 YNFKEQ. V lost 2 bases to trimming and J lost 2 bases, with 16 bases between them. The CDR3 runs to 16 residues. In DNA form, the CDR3 reads TGTGCCAGCAGCCAATGGCAACAAGGGGAAACCTACGAGCAGTACTTC. Translation: CASSQWQQGETYEQYF.

V gene TRBV4-2 combines with J gene TRBJ2-3; 11 bases line up with TRBD2. Germline CDR1 and CDR2: LGHNA and YNFKEQ. V shed 1 base and J 1 base; nucleotides not matched to a gene: 4. The CDR3 sequence is 17 residues long. The DNA of the CDR3 is TGTGCCAGCAGCCAAGGAGTAGCGGGAGGGCGCACAGATACGCAGTATTTT. Amino acid sequence: CASSQGVAGGRTDTQYF.

The chain joins TRBV27 to TRBJ2-7, with no clear D. CDR1 and CDR2 from the germline V gene are MNHEY and SMNVEV (reference sequence). V lost 5 bases, J lost 6 bases, and 14 bases lay in between. The CDR3 contains 13 residues. The CDR3 reads CASSHSTLGEQYF. Here the CDR3 DNA reads TGTGCCAGCAGTCACTCGACCTTGGGCGAGCAGTACTTC.

The chain carries TRBV29-1 and TRBJ2-1; D may be TRBD1 or TRBD2 (7 bases each). The germline V gene has CDR1 SQVTM and CDR2 ANQGSEA. This CDR3 comprises 14 residues. Trimming took off 6 bases at V and 7 bases at J, with 19 bases between the two ends. CDR3 nucleotides: TGCAGCGTCGCAACAGGGGAGGGTAGGAATGAGCAGTTCTTC. Its protein is CSVATGEGRNEQFF.

J is TRBJ2-7 and V is TRBV27; D is ambiguous. From germline, CDR1 is MNHEY and CDR2 SMNVEV (reference sequence). The CDR3 runs 14 residues. Trimming left V 2 bases short and J 3 bases short, with 11 bases between. In DNA form, the CDR3 reads TGTGCCAGCAGTTTAGCAGAGGTAGGCTACGAGCAGTACTTC. Its translation is CASSLAEVGYEQYF.

This clone was seen a single time. The CDR3, as DNA: TGTGCCAGCAGCAGTGGACCCCCTCGCACAGATACGCAGTATTTT. Translation gives CASSSGPPRTDTQYF. The chain carries TRBV27 and TRBJ2-3; no clear D. The CDR3 length is 15 residues. In germline, CDR1 is MNHEY, CDR2 SMNVEV (reference sequence). The germline V and J ends were trimmed by 6 bases and 1 base, with 14 bases remaining between them.

The chain joins TRBV5-3 to TRBJ2-5, with D unclear. TRBV5-3 is sorted into the ORF group, with uncertain function. Trimming took 8 bases from V and 7 from J, leaving 15 bases between them. The length of the CDR3 is 12 residues. CDR3 DNA: TGTGCCAGCACACCTCGTTTCGGGACCCAGTACTTC. Translation: CASTPRFGTQYF.

Details on this clone: This sample includes further DNA sequences coding for the same CDR3. The chain employs TRBV5-4 and TRBJ2-1, with 7 bases that match TRBD1. The CDR3 length is 12 residues. V shed 1 base, J shed 10 bases, and the junction held 2 bases outside the gene matches. Looked up from germline, CDR1 is SGHNT and CDR2 is YYREEE (reference sequence). The CDR3 DNA sequence: TGTGCCAGCAGCTTGACAGGGGACGAGCAGTTCTTC. Translated, it gives CASSLTGDEQFF. The whole variable domain, filled in from reference TRBV5-4 and TRBJ2-1, reads ETGVTQSPTHLIKTRGQQVTLRCSSQSGHNTVSWYQQALGQGPQFIFQYYREEENGRGNFPPRFSGLQFPNYSSELNVNALELDDSALYLCASSLTGDEQFFGPGTRLTVL.

This rearrangement joins TRBV10-3 to TRBJ2-1, with D uncertain. The CDR3 sequence is 12 residues long. Trimming took 3 bases from V and 7 from J, leaving 7 bases between them. Germline loops: CDR1 ENHRY, CDR2 SYGVKD. The DNA for the CDR3 is TGTGCCATCAGTGACCCCCGGAATGAGCAGTTCTTC. Protein product: CAISDPRNEQFF.

The gene calls are TRBV27 and TRBJ2-2; D is unresolved. This CDR3 is 14 amino acids long. V lost 7 bases, J lost 1 base, and 10 bases lay in between. The germline V gene has CDR1 MNHEY and CDR2 SMNVEV (reference sequence). The CDR3 DNA reads TGTGCCAGCAATCGAAGGCAGAACACCGGGGAGCTGTTTTTT. Translated, it gives CASNRRQNTGELFF.

The J gene is TRBJ2-3, the V gene TRBV13; 7 bases agree with TRBD2. This CDR3 has 15 residues. Per germline, CDR1 PRHDT and CDR2 FYEKMQ (reference sequence). V shed 5 bases and J 4 bases; nucleotides not matched to a gene: 9. This chain's CDR3 is CASSGLAANPDTQYF. Here the CDR3 DNA reads TGTGCCAGCAGCGGGCTAGCGGCGAACCCAGATACGCAGTATTTT.

This chain connects TRBV28 to TRBJ2-7, with D uncertain. The V gene's germline CDR1 is MDHEN and CDR2 SYDVKM. The CDR3 extends over 14 amino acids. V was cut by 5 bases and J by 3 bases, with 14 bases left in between. The CDR3 nucleotides are TGTGCCAGCAGTCACTTTACTTCAAACTACGAGCAGTACTTC. It yields the protein CASSHFTSNYEQYF.

The V gene is TRBV15, the J gene TRBJ2-7, with 12 bases identical to TRBD2. V was pared by 0 bases and J by 1 base, with 4 bases of the junction left unmatched. CDR3 length equals 17 residues. Germline V CDR1 and CDR2: LNHNV, YYDKDF (reference sequence). This CDR3 reads CATSREHLAGGSYEQYF. The DNA of the CDR3 is TGTGCCACCAGCAGAGAACACCTAGCGGGAGGGTCCTACGAGCAGTACTTC. Full variable domain (outside the CDR3, taken from reference TRBV15 and TRBJ2-7): DAMVIQNPRYQVTQFGKPVTLSCSQTLNHNVMYWYQQKSSQAPKLLFHYYDKDFNNEADTPDNFQSRRPNTSFCFLDIRSPGLGDTAMYLCATSREHLAGGSYEQYFGPGTRLTVT.

The gene calls are TRBV6-5 and TRBJ2-1; D perhaps matches TRBD2 (5 bases). The CDR3 runs to 15 residues. Per germline, CDR1 MNHEY and CDR2 SVGAGI. V shed 5 bases and J shed 0 bases, with 11 bases lying between them. CDR3 sequence reads: CASSTSGSSYNEQFF. CDR3 coding DNA: TGTGCCAGCAGTACAAGCGGAAGCTCCTACAATGAGCAGTTCTTC.

This clone came up once. The chain joins TRBV11-2 to TRBJ1-3, with 7 nucleotides matching TRBD1. Germline V gene data show CDR1 as SGHAT and CDR2 as FQNNGV. The CDR3 totals 16 residues. V shed 0 bases, J shed 0 bases, and the junction held 2 bases outside the gene matches. Written as DNA, the CDR3 is TGTGCCAGCAGCTTAGAGGGACAGTTCTCTGGAAACACCATATATTTT. Translated, it gives CASSLEGQFSGNTIYF.

The gene calls are TRBV27 and TRBJ2-7, with D maybe TRBD2 (6 bases). From germline, CDR1 is MNHEY and CDR2 SMNVEV (reference sequence). Trimming shortened V by 3 bases and J by 2 bases, and 17 bases separated the two germline ends. The CDR3 runs 16 residues. This CDR3 reads CASSLVGGTATYEQYF. The CDR3 region has the DNA TGTGCCAGCAGTTTGGTTGGCGGGACCGCGACCTACGAGCAGTACTTC.

The chain combines TRBV6-6 with TRBJ2-7, with D perhaps TRBD2 (5 bases). V was pared by 4 bases and J by 0 bases, with 13 bases between. CDR3 length: 15 residues. CDR1 is MNHNY, CDR2 SVGAGI, per germline (reference sequence). CDR3 residues: CASSSPERSSYEQYF. In nucleotides, the CDR3 is TGTGCCAGCAGTTCACCGGAGCGGAGCTCCTACGAGCAGTACTTC.

The V gene is TRBV28, the J gene TRBJ2-5; D is unresolved. The V gene lost 3 bases and the J gene lost 0 bases, with 5 bases spanning the gap. The germline gives CDR1 MDHEN, CDR2 SYDVKM. The CDR3 is 13 amino acids. CDR3 sequence reads: CASSLRYQETQYF. In DNA form, the CDR3 reads TGTGCCAGCAGTTTGCGTTACCAAGAGACCCAGTACTTC.